This is a list of T cell receptor beta chains from one sample in a study of persistence of HIV-infected CD4 T cells. Measured with immunoSEQ multiplex PCR; TCRdb has only the in-frame clones, and not every one. Here the sample spans about 46,000 clones, 85% to 90% being singletons. The antigens of these receptors remain unknown. The material sequenced was CD4+ T cells sorted from PBMCs after 18-hour stimulation, taken from a patient who received antiretroviral therapy. The origin of the receptors is an adult woman with HIV who was CMV-seropositive. Both conserved end residues are part of each CDR3. Fields, in order: J gene, clone size, V gene, D gene, CDR3 protein, CDR3 DNA. A D gene is named only where the DNA matches it firmly. Clone size, where shown, is once, few, many, or a class for clones that have expanded.

>TRBJ1-4|NA|TRBV28|NA
CASRKGLEEKLFF
TGTGCCAGCAGAAAGGGGCTAGAAGAAAAACTGTTTTTT
>TRBJ2-2|once|TRBV10-1|NA
CASSTGGVAGELFF
TGCGCCAGCAGCACAGGGGGGGTCGCCGGGGAGCTGTTTTTT
>TRBJ2-3|few|TRBV19|TRBD2
CASSQNGLAGGIDTQYF
TGTGCCAGTAGTCAAAATGGACTAGCGGGAGGGATAGATACGCAGTATTTT
>TRBJ2-6|NA|TRBV6-5|NA
CASSYSGFSGANVLTF
TGTGCCAGCAGTTACTCGGGGTTCTCTGGGGCCAACGTCCTGACTTTC
>TRBJ2-2|NA|TRBV2|TRBD1
CASAEPGQGNTGELFF
TGTGCCAGCGCTGAACCGGGACAGGGTAACACCGGGGAGCTGTTTTTT
>TRBJ1-1|NA|TRBV10-1|NA
CASSAAMGNTEAFF
TGCGCCAGCAGTGCGGCTATGGGAAACACTGAAGCTTTCTTT
>TRBJ1-1|NA|TRBV30|NA
CASNPGTTEAFF
TGTGCCTCAAACCCAGGGACCACTGAAGCTTTCTTT
>TRBJ1-4|NA|TRBV7-2|NA
CASSLVPPGSEPEKLFF
TGTGCCAGCAGCTTAGTCCCTCCGGGCAGCGAGCCCGAAAAACTGTTTTTT
>TRBJ2-1|NA|TRBV6-5|NA
CASSYSGRASYNEQFF
TGTGCCAGCAGTTATTCAGGGCGGGCGTCCTACAATGAGCAGTTCTTC
>TRBJ2-3|NA|TRBV18|NA
CASSPRREMNTDTQYF
TGTGCCAGCTCACCCCGAAGGGAGATGAACACAGATACGCAGTATTTT
>TRBJ1-6|few|TRBV3-1/TRBV3-2|TRBD1
CASSHTNSGTANSPLHF
TGTGCCAGCAGCCATACAAACTCCGGGACAGCTAATTCACCCCTCCACTTT
>TRBJ1-6|NA|TRBV2|TRBD1
CASSDRGRGSPLHF
TGTGCCAGCAGTGACAGGGGGCGAGGTTCACCCCTCCACTTT
>TRBJ2-3|once|TRBV7-8|NA
CASSLGQGTDTQYF
TGTGCCAGCAGCTTAGGACAGGGCACAGATACGCAGTATTTT
>TRBJ2-1|NA|TRBV9|NA
CASSPRLQRGDNEQFF
TGTGCCAGCAGCCCCCGTTTGCAGCGAGGAGACAATGAGCAGTTCTTC
>TRBJ1-5|NA|TRBV18|TRBD1
CASSPRTGDEPQHF
TGTGCCAGCTCACCCCGGACAGGGGATGAGCCCCAGCATTTT
>TRBJ1-3|NA|TRBV18|NA
CASSPPSGNTIYF
TGTGCCAGCTCACCACCTTCTGGAAACACCATATATTTT
>TRBJ1-5|NA|TRBV5-1|NA
CASSLGDRLGNQPQHF
TGCGCCAGCAGCTTGGGGGACCGCCTGGGCAATCAGCCCCAGCATTTT
>TRBJ2-5|NA|TRBV7-2|TRBD2
CASSLRTSGGVETQYF
TGTGCCAGCAGCTTAAGGACTAGCGGGGGGGTGGAGACCCAGTACTTC
>TRBJ1-6|NA|TRBV11-3|NA
CASSYSGLGSPLHF
TGTGCCAGCAGCTATTCAGGTTTAGGTTCACCCCTCCACTTT
>TRBJ2-3|NA|TRBV10-3|TRBD2
CAISGTSPDTQYF
TGTGCCATCAGTGGGACTAGCCCAGATACGCAGTATTTT
>TRBJ2-2|NA|TRBV19|TRBD2
CASSISGASGGTYTGELFF
TGTGCCAGTAGTATATCCGGTGCTAGCGGAGGGACGTACACCGGGGAGCTGTTTTTT
>TRBJ1-1|few|TRBV19|NA
CASSIRAEAFF
TGTGCCAGTAGTATTCGGGCTGAAGCTTTCTTT
>TRBJ2-2|NA|TRBV9|NA
CASSGWTGGELFF
TGTGCCAGCTCGGGTTGGACGGGCGGGGAGCTGTTTTTT
>TRBJ2-2|few|TRBV19|NA
CASSIALGGTGELFF
TGTGCCAGTAGTATAGCGTTAGGGGGAACCGGGGAGCTGTTTTTT
>TRBJ2-3|once|TRBV7-3|NA
CASSLSGGADTQYF
TGTGCCAGCAGCTTAAGCGGCGGCGCAGATACGCAGTATTTT
>TRBJ1-3|NA|TRBV28|NA
CASISSGNTIYF
TGTGCCAGCATCAGCTCTGGAAACACCATATATTTT
>TRBJ2-5|NA|TRBV2|NA
CASMDQETQYF
TGTGCCAGCATGGACCAAGAGACCCAGTACTTC